These 9 T cell receptor beta chains were sequenced from one sample in a study of T cells in localized non-small cell lung cancer. Libraries were prepared by immunoSEQ multiplex PCR; TCRdb keeps only in-frame clonotypes and omits some of them. The sample lists 40,000 to 55,000 clones; 80% were seen once. The sequences come from PBMCs, collected before any cancer treatment. Receptors were obtained from a woman aged 35 to 70 with stage II lung adenocarcinoma.

Here the CDR3 reads CASSPGGGYGYTF. For the CDR3, the DNA is TGTGCCAGCAGCCCCGGGGGGGGCTATGGCTACACCTTC. This sequence joins TRBV14 and TRBJ1-2; TRBD1 is a possible D gene (5 bases). Trimming pared 4 bases from V and 4 bases from J, leaving 10 bases between. Germline CDR1 reads SGHDN; CDR2 reads FVKESK. The CDR3 is 13 residues long.

This sequence joins TRBV28 and TRBJ2-7; 9 positions match TRBD1. This CDR3 comprises 13 residues. The germline V gene has CDR1 MDHEN and CDR2 SYDVKM. With 6 bases clipped from V and 7 bases from J, the junction kept 7 bases outside the gene matches. The chain's CDR3 is CASRRTGAGEQYF. The CDR3 DNA sequence: TGTGCCAGCAGAAGGACAGGGGCGGGAGAGCAGTACTTC. Full variable domain (outside the CDR3, taken from reference TRBV28 and TRBJ2-7): DVKVTQSSRYLVKRTGEKVFLECVQDMDHENMFWYRQDPGLGLRLIYFSYDVKMKEKGDIPEGYSVSREKKERFSLILESASTNQTSMYLCASRRTGAGEQYFGPGTRLTVT.

The chain couples TRBV7-2 to TRBJ1-4; D call uncertain. The CDR3 extends over 13 amino acids. V dropped 6 bases and J dropped 5 bases, with 10 bases sitting between them. Germline assignment: CDR1 SGHTA and CDR2 FQGNSA. CDR3 DNA: TGTGCCAGCAGTGCGAGACGGAATGAAAAACTGTTTTTT. Translation: CASSARRNEKLFF.

This clone appeared a few times. The chain joins TRBV5-1 to TRBJ2-7; 7 nucleotides match TRBD2. Germline values: CDR1 SGHRS, CDR2 YFSETQ. This CDR3 has 13 amino acids. After removal of 4 bases from V and 5 bases from J, the junction contained 6 bases not matched to a gene. CDR3 sequence reads: CASSGGLSHEQYF. The DNA for the CDR3 is TGCGCCAGCAGCGGGGGACTAAGCCACGAGCAGTACTTC.

This clone was seen a few times. V usage is TRBV6-6 and J usage is TRBJ1-4, with D maybe TRBD1 (5 bases). CDR1 and CDR2 from the germline V gene are MNHNY and SVGAGI (reference sequence). Trimming cost V 6 bases and J 14 bases, with 13 bases left between them. This CDR3 spans 11 amino acids. The CDR3 protein is CASSIQDYLFF. CDR3 DNA sequence: TGTGCCAGCAGCATACAGGATTACCTGTTTTTT.

The chain links TRBV29-1 to TRBJ1-2; no clear D gene. Germline loops: CDR1 SQVTM, CDR2 ANQGSEA. The CDR3 length is 14 residues. Trimming removed 4 bases from V and 2 bases from J, with 14 bases in between. CDR3 sequence: CSVADFSSNYGYTF. Here the CDR3 DNA reads TGCAGCGTTGCGGATTTTAGCTCCAACTATGGCTACACCTTC.

The chain carries TRBV6-5 and TRBJ1-5; D uncertain. The V gene lost 6 bases and the J gene lost 3 bases, with 9 bases spanning the gap. CDR1 and CDR2 from the germline V gene are MNHEY and SVGAGI. The CDR3 contains 13 residues. The CDR3 protein is CASSSGNNQPQHF. CDR3 DNA: TGTGCCAGCAGCTCCGGGAACAATCAGCCCCAGCATTTT.

The chain couples TRBV18 to TRBJ1-5, with a possible D match to TRBD1 (6 bases). There are 16 residues in the CDR3. CDR1 and CDR2 (germline): KGHSH, LQKENI. The germline V and J ends were trimmed by 2 bases and 6 bases, with 17 bases remaining between them. The CDR3 sequence is CASSPSAQGLRQPQHF. CDR3 in DNA: TGTGCCAGCTCACCATCGGCACAGGGACTTCGTCAGCCCCAGCATTTT.

The V call is TRBV2, the J call TRBJ1-1; the match to TRBD1 covers 8 bases. The CDR3 has 14 amino acids. CDR1 is SNHLY and CDR2 is FYNNEI in the germline V gene. V gave up 7 bases and J gave up 2 bases; unmatched junction bases: 6. CDR3 nucleotide sequence: TGTGCCAGCACCCCAGACAGGGGTAACACTGAAGCTTTCTTT. It is translated as CASTPDRGNTEAFF.